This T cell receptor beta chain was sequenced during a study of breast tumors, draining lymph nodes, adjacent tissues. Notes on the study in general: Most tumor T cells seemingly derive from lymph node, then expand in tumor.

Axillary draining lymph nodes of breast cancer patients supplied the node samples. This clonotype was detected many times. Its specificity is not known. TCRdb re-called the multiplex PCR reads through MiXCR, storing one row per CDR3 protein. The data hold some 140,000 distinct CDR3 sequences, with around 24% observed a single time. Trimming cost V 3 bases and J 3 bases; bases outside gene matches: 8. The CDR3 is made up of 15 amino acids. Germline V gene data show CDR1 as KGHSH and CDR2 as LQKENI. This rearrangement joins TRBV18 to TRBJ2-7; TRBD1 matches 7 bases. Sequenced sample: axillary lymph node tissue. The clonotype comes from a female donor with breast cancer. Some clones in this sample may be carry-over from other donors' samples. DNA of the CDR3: TGTGCCAGCTCACCTAGCCGACAGGGAAGCTACGAGCAGTACTTC. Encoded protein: CASSPSRQGSYEQYF.